Sequencing of this TCR beta chain was carried out in a study of control samples from healthy donors and cancer patients. This clone was counted once. This CDR3 spans 12 amino acids. Germline V gene lookup returns CDR1 SGHAT and CDR2 FQNNGV. Deletions cut 1 base from V and 1 base from J, with 2 bases between. Only in-frame clones appear in the TCRdb table, and some are missing; sequencing was by immunoSEQ multiplex PCR. Of fewer than 200,000 clones in the sample, under 96% were seen once. The TCR originated in a woman in her 30s in good health. The chain is built from TRBV11-2 and TRBJ2-7; D is unresolved. The sequenced material came from blood. CDR3 loop: CASSLVSYEQYF. As DNA, the CDR3 is TGTGCCAGCAGCTTAGTATCCTACGAGCAGTACTTC.